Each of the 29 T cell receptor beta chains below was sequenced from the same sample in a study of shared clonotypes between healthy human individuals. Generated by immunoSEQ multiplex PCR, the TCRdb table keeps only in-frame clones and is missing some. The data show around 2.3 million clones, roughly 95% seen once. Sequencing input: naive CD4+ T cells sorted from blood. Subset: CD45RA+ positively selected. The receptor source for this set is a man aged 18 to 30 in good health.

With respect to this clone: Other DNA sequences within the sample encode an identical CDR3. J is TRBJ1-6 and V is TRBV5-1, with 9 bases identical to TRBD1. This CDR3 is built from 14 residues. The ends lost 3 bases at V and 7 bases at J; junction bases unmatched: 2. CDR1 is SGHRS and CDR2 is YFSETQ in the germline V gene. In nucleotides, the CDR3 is TGCGCCAGCAGCTCCGGGACAGGGAATTCACCCCTCCACTTT. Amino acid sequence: CASSSGTGNSPLHF.

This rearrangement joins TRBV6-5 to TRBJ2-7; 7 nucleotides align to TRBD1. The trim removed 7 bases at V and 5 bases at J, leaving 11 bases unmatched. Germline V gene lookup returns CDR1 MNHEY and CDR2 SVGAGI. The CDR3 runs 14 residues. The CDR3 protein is CASTGYGTANEQYF. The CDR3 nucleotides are TGTGCCAGCACGGGCTACGGGACAGCAAACGAGCAGTACTTC.

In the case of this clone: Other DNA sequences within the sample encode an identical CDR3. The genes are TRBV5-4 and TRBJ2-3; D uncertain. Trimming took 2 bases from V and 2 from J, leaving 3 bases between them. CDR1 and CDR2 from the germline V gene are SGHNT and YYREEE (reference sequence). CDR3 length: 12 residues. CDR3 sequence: CASSFSTDTQYF. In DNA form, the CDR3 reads TGTGCCAGCAGCTTTTCCACAGATACGCAGTATTTT.

The CDR3 is CASSEAPGAGVNEKLFF. The CDR3, as DNA: TGTGCCAGCAGTGAAGCCCCGGGGGCAGGGGTTAATGAAAAACTGTTTTTT. V is TRBV25-1 and J is TRBJ1-4; D might be TRBD1 (6 bases). The CDR3 loop spans 17 amino acids. CDR1 and CDR2 from the germline V gene are MGHDK and SYGVNS. Trimming stripped 2 bases from V and 4 bases from J, with 17 bases between.

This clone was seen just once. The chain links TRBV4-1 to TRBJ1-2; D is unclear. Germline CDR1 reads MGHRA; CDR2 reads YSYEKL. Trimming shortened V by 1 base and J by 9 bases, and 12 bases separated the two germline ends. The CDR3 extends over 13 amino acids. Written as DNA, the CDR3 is TGCGCCAGCAGCCAAGGCCTTCCAGGACGCTACACCTTC. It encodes CASSQGLPGRYTF.

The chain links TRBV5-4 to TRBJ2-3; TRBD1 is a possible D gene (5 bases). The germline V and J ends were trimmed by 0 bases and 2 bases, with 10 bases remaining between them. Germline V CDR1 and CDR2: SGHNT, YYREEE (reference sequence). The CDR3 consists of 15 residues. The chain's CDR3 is CASSLGAGLTDTQYF. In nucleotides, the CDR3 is TGTGCCAGCAGCTTGGGGGCAGGGCTCACAGATACGCAGTATTTT.

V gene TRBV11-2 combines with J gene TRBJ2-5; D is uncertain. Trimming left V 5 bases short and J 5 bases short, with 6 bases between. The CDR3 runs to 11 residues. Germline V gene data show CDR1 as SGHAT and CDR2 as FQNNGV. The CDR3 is CASSVGETQYF. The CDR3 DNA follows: TGTGCCAGCAGCGTGGGGGAGACCCAGTACTTC.

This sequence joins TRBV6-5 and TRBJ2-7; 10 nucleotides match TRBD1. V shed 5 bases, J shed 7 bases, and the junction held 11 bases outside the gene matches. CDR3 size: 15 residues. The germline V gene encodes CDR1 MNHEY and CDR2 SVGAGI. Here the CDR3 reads CASSARDRGSGEQYF. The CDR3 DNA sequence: TGTGCCAGCAGTGCCCGGGACAGGGGCTCGGGGGAGCAGTACTTC.

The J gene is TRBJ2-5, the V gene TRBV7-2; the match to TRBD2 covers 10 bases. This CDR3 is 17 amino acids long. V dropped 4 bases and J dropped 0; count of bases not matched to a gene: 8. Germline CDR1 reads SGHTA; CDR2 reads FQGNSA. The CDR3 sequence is CASSSGLTSGYQETQYF. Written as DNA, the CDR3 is TGTGCCAGCAGCTCGGGGCTGACTAGCGGGTACCAAGAGACCCAGTACTTC.

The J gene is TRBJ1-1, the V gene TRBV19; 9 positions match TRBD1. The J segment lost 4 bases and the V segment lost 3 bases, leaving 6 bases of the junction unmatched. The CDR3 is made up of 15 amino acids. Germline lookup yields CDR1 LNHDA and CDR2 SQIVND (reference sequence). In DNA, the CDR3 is TGTGCCAGTAGTATTCGGGACAGGGTGAGCACTGAAGCTTTCTTT. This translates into CASSIRDRVSTEAFF.

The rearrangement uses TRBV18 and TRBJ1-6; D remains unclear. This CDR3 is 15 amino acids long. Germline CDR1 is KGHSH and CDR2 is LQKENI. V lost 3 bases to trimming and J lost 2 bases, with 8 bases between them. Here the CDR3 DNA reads TGTGCCAGCTCACCCTCGGACGCCTATAATTCACCCCTCCACTTT. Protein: CASSPSDAYNSPLHF.

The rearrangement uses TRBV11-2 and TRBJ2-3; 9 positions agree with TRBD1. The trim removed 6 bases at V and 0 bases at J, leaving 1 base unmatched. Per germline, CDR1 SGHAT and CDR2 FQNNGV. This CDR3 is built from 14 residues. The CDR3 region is CASSGTGSTDTQYF. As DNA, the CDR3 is TGTGCCAGCAGTGGGACAGGGAGCACAGATACGCAGTATTTT.

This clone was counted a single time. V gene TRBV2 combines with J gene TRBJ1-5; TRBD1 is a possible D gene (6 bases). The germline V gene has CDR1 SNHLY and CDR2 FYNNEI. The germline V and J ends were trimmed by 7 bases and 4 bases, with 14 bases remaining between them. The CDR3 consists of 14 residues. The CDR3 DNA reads TGTGCCAGCACCCAGGGTAGGGGGAATCAGCCCCAGCATTTT. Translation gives CASTQGRGNQPQHF.

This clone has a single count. CDR3 amino acids: CASSQARGINSPLHF. The CDR3 DNA sequence: TGCGCCAGCAGCCAAGCGAGGGGGATTAATTCACCCCTCCACTTT. This chain links TRBV4-1 with TRBJ1-6; D possibly corresponds to TRBD1 (6 bases). The V end was cut by 1 base, the J end by 6 bases, with 10 bases between. The germline V gene encodes CDR1 MGHRA and CDR2 YSYEKL. CDR3 length equals 15 residues.

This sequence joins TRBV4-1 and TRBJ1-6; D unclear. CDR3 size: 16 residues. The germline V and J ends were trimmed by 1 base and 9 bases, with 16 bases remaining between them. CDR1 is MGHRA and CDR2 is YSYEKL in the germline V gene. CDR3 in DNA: TGCGCCAGCAGCCAAGTAGGCTCAACCTGGGGTTCACCCCTCCACTTT. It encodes CASSQVGSTWGSPLHF.

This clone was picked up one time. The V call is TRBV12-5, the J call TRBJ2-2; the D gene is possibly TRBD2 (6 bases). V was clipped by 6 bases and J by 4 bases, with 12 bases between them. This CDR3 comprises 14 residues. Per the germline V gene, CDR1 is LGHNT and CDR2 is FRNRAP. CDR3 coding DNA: TGTGCTAGTGGCTCGGGGGAGCGCACCGGGGAGCTGTTTTTT. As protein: CASGSGERTGELFF. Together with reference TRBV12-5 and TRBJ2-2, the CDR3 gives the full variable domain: DARVTQTPRHKVTEMGQEVTMRCQPILGHNTVFWYRQTMMQGLELLAYFRNRAPLDDSGMPKDRFSAEMPDATLATLKIQPSEPRDSAVYFCASGSGERTGELFFGEGSRLTVL.

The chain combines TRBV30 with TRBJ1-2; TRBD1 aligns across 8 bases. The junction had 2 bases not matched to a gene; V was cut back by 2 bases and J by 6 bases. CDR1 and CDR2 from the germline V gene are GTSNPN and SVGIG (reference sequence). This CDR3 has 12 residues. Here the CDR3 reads CAWSWTGNGYTF. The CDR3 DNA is TGTGCCTGGAGTTGGACAGGGAATGGCTACACCTTC. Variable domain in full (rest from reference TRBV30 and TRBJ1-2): SQTIHQWPATLVQPVGSPLSLECTVEGTSNPNLYWYRQAAGRGLQLLFYSVGIGQISSEVPQNLSASRPQDRQFILSSKKLLLSDSGFYLCAWSWTGNGYTFGSGTRLTVV.

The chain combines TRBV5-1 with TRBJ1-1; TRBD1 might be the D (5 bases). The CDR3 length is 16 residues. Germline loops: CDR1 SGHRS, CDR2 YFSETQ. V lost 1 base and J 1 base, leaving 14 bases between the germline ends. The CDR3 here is CASSLRSGGTNTEAFF. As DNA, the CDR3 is TGCGCCAGCAGCTTGAGATCCGGGGGAACGAACACTGAAGCTTTCTTT.

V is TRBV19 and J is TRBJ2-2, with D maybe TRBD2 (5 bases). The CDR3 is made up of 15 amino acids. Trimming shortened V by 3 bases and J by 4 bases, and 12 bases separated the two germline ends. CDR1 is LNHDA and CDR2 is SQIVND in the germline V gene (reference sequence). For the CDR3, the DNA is TGTGCCAGTAGTATCGCACCCGAGGGCACCGGGGAGCTGTTTTTT. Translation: CASSIAPEGTGELFF.

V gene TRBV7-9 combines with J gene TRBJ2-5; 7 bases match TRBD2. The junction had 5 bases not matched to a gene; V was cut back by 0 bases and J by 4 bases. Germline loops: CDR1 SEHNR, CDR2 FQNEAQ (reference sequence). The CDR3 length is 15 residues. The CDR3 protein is CASSLALGEGETQYF. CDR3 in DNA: TGTGCCAGCAGCTTAGCGCTAGGGGAGGGAGAGACCCAGTACTTC. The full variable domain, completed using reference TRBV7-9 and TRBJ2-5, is DTGVSQNPRHKITKRGQNVTFRCDPISEHNRLYWYRQTLGQGPEFLTYFQNEAQLEKSRLLSDRFSAERPKGSFSTLEIQRTEQGDSAMYLCASSLALGEGETQYFGPGTRLLVL.

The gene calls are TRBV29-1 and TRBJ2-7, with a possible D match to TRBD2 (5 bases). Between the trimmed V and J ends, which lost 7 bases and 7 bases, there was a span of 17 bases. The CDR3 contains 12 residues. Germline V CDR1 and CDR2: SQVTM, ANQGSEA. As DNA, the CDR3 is TGCAGCGCGGGGTTGGCGATTAAGGAGCAGTACTTC. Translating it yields CSAGLAIKEQYF.

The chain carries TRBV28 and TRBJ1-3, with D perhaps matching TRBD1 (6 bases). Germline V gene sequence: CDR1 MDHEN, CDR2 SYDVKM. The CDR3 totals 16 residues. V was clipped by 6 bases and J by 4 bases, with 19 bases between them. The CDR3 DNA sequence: TGTGCCAGCAGACCCGTTACGGGGGCGCCCGGAAACACCATATATTTT. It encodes CASRPVTGAPGNTIYF.

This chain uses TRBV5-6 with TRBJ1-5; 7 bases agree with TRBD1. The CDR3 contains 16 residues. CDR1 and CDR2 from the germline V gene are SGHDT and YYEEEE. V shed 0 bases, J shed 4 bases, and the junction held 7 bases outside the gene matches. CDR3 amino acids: CASSLARDSANQPQHF. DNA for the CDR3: TGTGCCAGCAGCTTGGCCAGGGACAGCGCGAATCAGCCCCAGCATTTT.

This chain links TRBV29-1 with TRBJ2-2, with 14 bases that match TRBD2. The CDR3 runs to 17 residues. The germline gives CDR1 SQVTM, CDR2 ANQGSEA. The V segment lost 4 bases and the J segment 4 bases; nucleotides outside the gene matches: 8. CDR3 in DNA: TGCAGCGTTGGCCGACTAGCGGGGGGGCCAAGCACCGGGGAGCTGTTTTTT. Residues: CSVGRLAGGPSTGELFF.

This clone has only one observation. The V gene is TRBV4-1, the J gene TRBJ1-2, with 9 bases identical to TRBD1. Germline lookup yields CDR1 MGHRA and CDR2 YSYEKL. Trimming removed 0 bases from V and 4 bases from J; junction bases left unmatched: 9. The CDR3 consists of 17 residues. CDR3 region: CASSQDPRDRASYGYTF. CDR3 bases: TGCGCCAGCAGCCAAGATCCCAGGGACAGGGCATCCTATGGCTACACCTTC.

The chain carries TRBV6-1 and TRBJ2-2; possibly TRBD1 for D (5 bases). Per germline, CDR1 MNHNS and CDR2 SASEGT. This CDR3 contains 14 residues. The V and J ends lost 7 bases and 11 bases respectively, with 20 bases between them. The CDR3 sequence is CASNIPGPTVELFF. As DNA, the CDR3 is TGTGCCAGCAATATCCCAGGGCCCACGGTTGAGCTGTTTTTT.

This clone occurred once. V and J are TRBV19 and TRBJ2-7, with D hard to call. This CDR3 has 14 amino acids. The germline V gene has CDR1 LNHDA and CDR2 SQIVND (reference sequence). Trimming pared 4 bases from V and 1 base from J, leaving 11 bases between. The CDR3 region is CASSNSYLSYEQYF. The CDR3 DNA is TGTGCCAGTAGTAACTCTTATCTATCCTACGAGCAGTACTTC.

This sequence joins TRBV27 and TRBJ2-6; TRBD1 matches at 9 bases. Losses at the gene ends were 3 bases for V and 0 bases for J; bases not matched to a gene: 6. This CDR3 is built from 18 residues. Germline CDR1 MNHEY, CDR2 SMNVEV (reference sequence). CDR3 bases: TGTGCCAGCAGTTTCGATTGGACAGGGGTCTCTGGGGCCAACGTCCTGACTTTC. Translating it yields CASSFDWTGVSGANVLTF.

In nucleotides, the CDR3 is TGCGCCAGCAGCCAAAACCTAGCGGGAGGGCCATATACGCAGTATTTT. Protein product: CASSQNLAGGPYTQYF. V and J are TRBV4-1 and TRBJ2-3; 12 positions agree with TRBD2. This CDR3 has 16 amino acids. V was pared by 2 bases and J by 7 bases, with 7 bases of the junction left unmatched. Germline assignment: CDR1 MGHRA and CDR2 YSYEKL.